What follows is one T cell receptor (beta chain) and its context. This clonotype came up many times. The antigen it recognizes is unknown. Base qualities are not provided; no much larger clone lies one nucleotide away. The sample comes from a study of T-cell reconstitution after alpha-beta-depleted transplantation in children (TCRdb year 2016). Turning to the overall study: T-cell immune reconstitution after TCRalphabeta/CD19-depleted allogeneic hematopoietic cell transplantation in children was quantitatively tracked in the study by means of TCR repertoire profiling.

The library was generated by PCR. Sequencing instrument: Illumina HiSeq 2500. Molecular barcoding was employed in the preparation of TCR libraries, with unique molecular identifiers being used to normalize TCRbeta repertoire quantification. The public reads were quality trimmed at Q25 with fastp and then assembled into clones with MiXCR by TCRdb, keeping productive beta chains. Merged by CDR3 protein, the rows form single entries marked with the most common genes and DNA. For this sample the table gives 180,000 or so distinct CDR3 sequences, of which just under 6.5% were detected only once. The top ten clonotypes cover 4.5% of the sample. The sample's treatment or condition label is to be understood as: allogeneic hematopoietic cell transplantation with graft depleted of TCRalphabeta T cells and CD19 B cells. The transplant recipients were children given TCRalphabeta/CD19-depleted allogeneic hematopoietic cell grafts.

Reading the germline V gene gives CDR1 SQVTM and CDR2 ANQGSEA. V and J are truncated by 6 bases and 3 bases respectively, leaving an intervening sequence of 15 bases. The CDR3 goes from the cysteine to the phenylalanine over 14 residues. Only the CDR3 region is kept as DNA, spanning 42 bases read in frame from base 1. Summary of the overall study and its limitations: Over the following months the frequencies of hyperexpanded clones went down, and after one year T-cell counts and TCRbeta diversity were mostly credited to newly produced T cells. Apparently early alphabetaT-cell count recovery about two months after transplant reportedly relied on only several hundred rapidly expanded clones derived from non-depleted graft cells. In some patients, high TCRbeta diversity at day 60 was attributed to recipient T cells and intrathymic progenitors that had survived conditioning.

This receptor chain uses TRBV29-1 and TRBJ2-1; no confident D gene assignment can be made. The sequences come from PBMCs, collected before TCRalphabeta/CD19-depleted stem cell transplant. This TCR was recovered from a girl under three years old with combined immunodeficiency, due to receive a stem cell transplant. The CDR3 region reads CSVVHGPFYNEQFF. The DNA is TGCAGCGTCGTGCACGGGCCCTTCTACAATGAGCAGTTCTTC.